Each of the 13 T cell receptor beta chains below was sequenced from the same sample in a study of response to subunit inactivated influenza vaccine. One entry per CDR3 protein results from TCRdb running MiXCR on the RT-PCR reads. The sample carries 650,000 to 700,000 distinct CDR3 sequences, roughly 14% recorded once. This specimen consisted of PBMCs from blood, obtained about 12 days after vaccination. The source is a man aged 50 to 59 who received an inactivated influenza vaccine.

A few counts support this clonotype. This chain connects TRBV28 to TRBJ2-3, with 9 bases identical to TRBD1. Germline-derived CDR1 and CDR2 are MDHEN and SYDVKM. The CDR3 runs to 14 residues. The ends lost 7 bases at V and 14 bases at J; junction bases unmatched: 16. The CDR3 here is CASTRTGVKKPRYF. Written as DNA, the CDR3 is TGTGCCAGCACGAGGACAGGGGTGAAGAAGCCCCGGTATTTT.

The rearrangement joins TRBV5-5 to TRBJ2-1, with a weak D call TRBD2 (5 bases). V was shortened by 0 bases and J by 10 bases, with 11 bases between the two germline ends. Germline V gene data show CDR1 as SGHKS and CDR2 as YYEKEE (reference sequence). There are 13 residues in the CDR3. For the CDR3, the DNA is TGTGCCAGCAGCTTGGTTGGAGGAGCCGAGCAGTTCTTC. It is translated as CASSLVGGAEQFF.

The CDR3 spells CASSQSLGSGVYNEQFF. DNA for the CDR3: TGTGCCAGCAGCCAAAGTTTGGGGAGCGGGGTCTACAATGAGCAGTTCTTC. The chain combines TRBV3-1 with TRBJ2-1; 7 nucleotides align to TRBD2. This CDR3 is 17 amino acids long. The trim removed 2 bases at V and 3 bases at J, leaving 10 bases unmatched. CDR1 and CDR2 from the germline V gene are LGHDT and YNNKEL (reference sequence).

This chain links TRBV4-3 with TRBJ1-2; no clear D gene. The germline CDR1 and CDR2 sequences are LGHNA and YSLEER. Trimming took off 0 bases at V and 8 bases at J, with 16 bases between the two ends. The CDR3 totals 15 residues. Written as DNA, the CDR3 is TGCGCCAGCAGCCAAGATCTTGGCTCTTCCCGGGGCTACACCTTC. It translates to CASSQDLGSSRGYTF.

This clonotype appeared a few times. J is TRBJ2-1 and V is TRBV2; the D is unclear. The V end lost 9 bases, the J end lost 5 bases, and 14 bases lay between the germline ends. Germline CDR1 and CDR2: SNHLY and FYNNEI. The length of the CDR3 is 13 residues. CDR3 region: CARRSGKDNEQFF. The DNA for the CDR3 is TGTGCCAGGAGGTCTGGGAAGGACAATGAGCAGTTCTTC. Full variable domain (rest looked up from reference TRBV2 and TRBJ2-1): EPEVTQTPSHQVTQMGQEVILRCVPISNHLYFYWYRQILGQKVEFLVSFYNNEISEKSEIFDDQFSVERPDGSNFTLKIRSTKLEDSAMYFCARRSGKDNEQFFGPGTRLTVL.

This clonotype was observed a few times. The chain recombines TRBV28 with TRBJ1-1, with D uncertain. Germline-derived CDR1 and CDR2 are MDHEN and SYDVKM. Trimming left V 3 bases short and J 3 bases short, with 5 bases between. This CDR3 is 12 amino acids long. The chain's CDR3 is CASSFVYTEAFF. CDR3 nucleotide sequence: TGTGCCAGCAGTTTCGTTTACACTGAAGCTTTCTTT.

Note on this clonotype: This may be a read error: a much more frequent sequence differs by one nucleotide. This chain joins TRBV12-3 or TRBV12-4 and TRBJ1-2; 7 nucleotides match TRBD1. V lost 7 bases, J lost 7 bases, and 9 bases stayed unmatched. The CDR3 length is 13 residues. The CDR3 reads CASTTRQGGGYTF. The CDR3 DNA follows: TGTGCCAGCACTACGCGACAGGGTGGTGGCTACACCTTC.

The chain has TRBV4-1 and TRBJ2-7, with D possibly being TRBD1 (6 bases). The V gene's germline CDR1 is MGHRA and CDR2 YSYEKL. The CDR3 runs to 15 residues. The V end lost 0 bases, the J end lost 7 bases, and 16 bases lay between the germline ends. CDR3 residues: CASSQDEGGVREQYF. Written as DNA, the CDR3 is TGCGCCAGCAGCCAAGATGAAGGGGGAGTTAGAGAGCAGTACTTC.

The chain recombines TRBV20-1 with TRBJ2-7, with 16 bases that match TRBD2. The germline gives CDR1 DFQATT, CDR2 SNEGSKA (reference sequence). CDR3 size: 15 residues. Trimming removed 5 bases from V and 0 bases from J; junction bases left unmatched: 1. The CDR3 reads CSAGTSGRASYEQYF. The CDR3 DNA sequence: TGCAGTGCTGGGACTAGCGGGAGGGCCTCCTACGAGCAGTACTTC.

This clonotype was counted ten times or more. V is TRBV10-2 and J is TRBJ2-7; TRBD1 might be the D (5 bases). V was trimmed by 0 bases and J by 2 bases, leaving 14 bases between them. From germline, CDR1 is WSHSY and CDR2 SAAADI. The CDR3 runs to 16 residues. CDR3 residues: CASSESTFRVPYEQYF. CDR3 nucleotide sequence: TGCGCCAGCAGTGAGTCGACGTTCAGGGTCCCCTACGAGCAGTACTTC.

The chain uses TRBV28 and TRBJ2-1; 16 nucleotides align to TRBD2. In germline, CDR1 is MDHEN, CDR2 SYDVKM. V shed 6 bases and J 8 bases; nucleotides not matched to a gene: 13. The CDR3 spans 18 residues. The CDR3 reads CASRSLGLAGGHGDEQFF. CDR3 sequence (DNA): TGTGCCAGCAGGTCACTGGGACTAGCGGGAGGGCATGGGGATGAGCAGTTCTTC. Full variable domain (rest looked up from reference TRBV28 and TRBJ2-1): DVKVTQSSRYLVKRTGEKVFLECVQDMDHENMFWYRQDPGLGLRLIYFSYDVKMKEKGDIPEGYSVSREKKERFSLILESASTNQTSMYLCASRSLGLAGGHGDEQFFGPGTRLTVL.

The genes are TRBV15 and TRBJ2-5; D possibly corresponds to TRBD1 (5 bases). V lost 3 bases and J 2 bases, leaving 13 bases between the germline ends. The CDR3 extends over 15 amino acids. Germline assignment: CDR1 LNHNV and CDR2 YYDKDF (reference sequence). The CDR3 loop reads CATSRGLGLQETQYF. The DNA of the CDR3 is TGTGCCACCAGCAGGGGGCTAGGGTTACAAGAGACCCAGTACTTC.

This clonotype occurred a few times. CDR3 coding DNA: TGTGCCAGCAGTCCGGGACAGGGAGTAGGCTACACCTTC. Its protein is CASSPGQGVGYTF. The chain has TRBV12-3 or TRBV12-4 and TRBJ1-2, with 9 bases fitting TRBD1. With 5 bases clipped from V and 8 bases from J, the junction kept 6 bases outside the gene matches. This CDR3 comprises 13 residues.